The clone carrying this T cell receptor (beta chain) was seen a single time. The antigen is undetermined. The junction does not match germline at one end; this may be a read error. This sample was taken from a study of CD8 T cells in ankylosing spondylitis. Study-wide results and limits: In the blood and synovial fluid of reactive arthritis, some motif variants had been previously reported.

Using its own MiXCR run on the 5' RACE reads, TCRdb lists one record per CDR3 protein. The table shows around 150,000 distinct CDR3 sequences, with roughly 12% occurring only once. This CDR3 is built from 15 residues. Germline assignment: CDR1 MDHEN and CDR2 SYDVKM. The rearrangement uses TRBV28 and TRBJ2-1; 8 bases agree with TRBD2. This clonotype originated in a male donor with ankylosing spondylitis or in good health (not recorded which). The sequencing input was blood, either unsorted or a sorted T cell fraction (not recorded which). The CDR3 DNA reads as TGTGTCAGCAGTTCCCTGCGGGGGGACTACAATGAGCAGTTCTTC. Its translation: CVSSSLRGDYNEQFF.